The clone carrying this T cell receptor (beta chain) was observed a handful of times. Amplified TCR beta CDR3 regions came from RNA transcripts. First-round RT-PCR of the TCR CDR3 relied on the HTBI primer set. Via MiXCR, TCRdb re-called the multiplex PCR reads, giving one row per CDR3 protein. The profile shows about 700,000 distinct CDR3 sequences, less than 15% of them singletons. The data derive from a study of T cells in Graves' hyperthyroidism and ophthalmopathy. CDR1 is MDHEN, CDR2 SYDVKM, per germline. The CDR3 spans 17 residues. The junction had 9 bases not matched to a gene; V was cut back by 3 bases and J by 8 bases. Hyperthyroidism had been newly diagnosed in patients aged 18 to 65, and its duration was under 2 months. The diagnostic basis comprised clinical symptoms, serum thyroxine and TRAb, thyroid ultrasound and orbital computed tomography. Out of 10 ml of fresh peripheral blood came the PBMCs.

Input material: blood. The V gene is TRBV28, the J gene TRBJ2-1; 14 nucleotides agree with TRBD2. The TCR originated in a woman in her late teens or twenties with Graves' hyperthyroidism. The CDR3: CASSFGLAGGPIHEQFF. The DNA for the CDR3 is TGTGCCAGCAGTTTTGGACTAGCGGGGGGACCTATCCATGAGCAGTTCTTC.